The rows below give T cell receptor beta chains drawn from one sample of a study of regulatory and conventional T cells in RAG deficiency. TCRdb's copy holds only in-frame clones and misses some; the assay was immunoSEQ multiplex PCR. The table shows more than 7,500 clones, with 90% to 95% occurring only once. The sequenced sample consisted of CD4+ effector T cells sorted from blood. The receptor set was obtained from a human donor with RAG deficiency presenting as severe combined immunodeficiency. The CDR3 runs from the conserved cysteine through the conserved F or W. A D gene is named only where the DNA matches it firmly. Clone size is stated in some rows and not others, as once, few, many or a class when expanded.

>TRBV4-2|-|-|TRBJ2-3
CASSRQTDSNTDTQYF
TGTGCCAGCAGCCGCCAGACAGACAGTAACACAGATACGCAGTATTTT
>TRBV6-5|-|-|TRBJ2-7
CASSYSKGFNEQYF
TGTGCCAGCAGTTACTCGAAAGGATTTAACGAGCAGTACTTC
>TRBV10-3|-|-|TRBJ2-5
CAISDQVMETQYF
TGTGCCATCAGTGACCAAGTGATGGAGACCCAGTACTTC
>TRBV11-3|-|-|TRBJ2-3
CASSLDTTDTQYF
TGTGCCAGCAGCTTGGACACCACAGATACGCAGTATTTT
>TRBV6-5|TRBD1|-|TRBJ2-7
CASSYSGTGGYEQYF
TGTGCCAGCAGTTACTCCGGGACAGGGGGCTACGAGCAGTACTTC
>TRBV28|-|-|TRBJ1-5
CASNGPNYQPQHF
TGTGCCAGCAATGGGCCCAATTATCAGCCCCAGCATTTT
>TRBV6-4|-|-|TRBJ2-3
CASSDVAPRGTDTQYF
TGTGCCAGCAGTGACGTGGCGCCTAGGGGCACAGATACGCAGTATTTT
>TRBV10-3|TRBD1|-|TRBJ2-4
CAISGDRGSKNIQYF
TGTGCCATCAGTGGAGACAGGGGGTCCAAAAACATTCAGTACTTC
>TRBV19|-|-|TRBJ2-5
CASSMAIQETQYF
TGTGCCAGTAGTATGGCCATACAAGAGACCCAGTACTTC
>TRBV29-1|-|once|TRBJ2-5
CSVGGQETQYF
TGCAGCGTTGGGGGCCAAGAGACCCAGTACTTC
>TRBV5-1|TRBD2|-|TRBJ2-5
CASSELAGVLKETQYF
TGCGCCAGCAGCGAACTAGCGGGAGTTTTAAAAGAGACCCAGTACTTC
>TRBV11-3|-|-|TRBJ2-5
CASSPGPWSTQYF
TGTGCCAGCAGCCCGGGGCCGTGGTCGACCCAGTACTTC
>TRBV29-1|-|-|TRBJ1-1
CSGGNTEAFF
TGCAGCGGGGGGAACACTGAAGCTTTCTTT
>TRBV30|-|once|TRBJ2-2
CAWSGGGTGELFF
TGTGCCTGGAGTGGAGGGGGCACCGGGGAGCTGTTTTTT
>TRBV11-2|-|-|TRBJ2-1
CASTPGDSYNEQFF
TGTGCCAGCACCCCCGGAGACTCCTACAATGAGCAGTTCTTC
>TRBV9|-|-|TRBJ2-6
CASRNSGANVLTF
TGTGCCAGCAGGAACTCTGGGGCCAACGTCCTGACTTTC
>TRBV28|-|-|TRBJ2-7
CASSRLDLSSYEQYF
TGTGCCAGCAGTCGCCTGGACTTGAGCTCCTACGAGCAGTACTTC
>TRBV14|-|-|TRBJ2-2
CASSLGHPNTGELFF
TGTGCCAGCAGCCTCGGACACCCAAACACCGGGGAGCTGTTTTTT
>TRBV7-2|-|-|TRBJ2-7
CASSFRDVSYEQYF
TGTGCCAGCAGCTTCCGGGACGTCTCCTACGAGCAGTACTTC
>TRBV10-3|-|-|TRBJ2-7
CAISEGGGDEQYF
TGTGCCATCAGTGAAGGGGGGGGCGACGAGCAGTACTTC